The 25 T cell receptor beta chains below were found in one sample sequenced in a study of cytomegalovirus exposure and HLA in healthy donors (dated by TCRdb to 2016 to 2017). Libraries were constructed by the immunoSEQ multiplex PCR assay. A mixture of 60 forward primers for TCR Vbeta segments and 13 reverse primers for TCR Jbeta segments was used in the multiplex PCR. TCRdb stores this immuneACCESS table with in-frame sequences only. Part of the clones is absent; in the studies checked, under half of the shortfall reflects unresolved V genes, and no reason is known for the rest. This sample holds just over 150,000 clones; roughly 70% were observed only once. The ten top clones hold around 7% of the sample. The sample was PBMCs. The receptors stem from a man aged 35 to 55 in good health and CMV-seropositive.

In nucleotides, the CDR3 is TGTGCCAGCAGCTTAGTCCTCACGGGTTCACCCCTCCACTTT. Translation: CASSLVLTGSPLHF. The chain has TRBV7-9 and TRBJ1-6, with D unclear. Germline loops: CDR1 SEHNR, CDR2 FQNEAQ (reference sequence). The CDR3 totals 14 residues. V lost 1 base and J 9 bases, leaving 10 bases between the germline ends.

CDR3 region: CASSRTDSSSYEQYF. In DNA, the CDR3 is TGTGCCAGCAGCCGCACGGACAGTAGCTCCTACGAGCAGTACTTC. The gene calls are TRBV7-9 and TRBJ2-7, with D possibly TRBD1 on 6 matching bases. This CDR3 comprises 15 residues. Germline assignment: CDR1 SEHNR and CDR2 FQNEAQ (reference sequence). Trimming pared 5 bases from V and 0 bases from J, leaving 14 bases between.

This clone was detected a few times. J is TRBJ2-5 and V is TRBV7-9; 7 nucleotides align to TRBD1. CDR1 is SEHNR and CDR2 is FQNEAQ in the germline V gene (reference sequence). The CDR3 length is 16 residues. With 2 bases clipped from V and 1 base from J, the junction kept 7 bases outside the gene matches. The CDR3 DNA follows: TGTGCCAGCAGCTTATCAGGGACAGCCGTCCAAGAGACCCAGTACTTC. Translation gives CASSLSGTAVQETQYF. Full variable domain (rest looked up from reference TRBV7-9 and TRBJ2-5): DTGVSQNPRHKITKRGQNVTFRCDPISEHNRLYWYRQTLGQGPEFLTYFQNEAQLEKSRLLSDRFSAERPKGSFSTLEIQRTEQGDSAMYLCASSLSGTAVQETQYFGPGTRLLVL.

This clone came up a few times. V gene TRBV9 combines with J gene TRBJ1-2; D is perhaps TRBD1 (5 bases). The CDR3 length is 14 residues. The germline gives CDR1 SGDLS, CDR2 YYNGEE. Trimming shortened V by 3 bases and J by 4 bases, and 13 bases separated the two germline ends. The CDR3 reads CASSDPPGSYGYTF. CDR3 coding DNA: TGTGCCAGCAGCGACCCCCCAGGGTCCTATGGCTACACCTTC.

V gene TRBV19 combines with J gene TRBJ1-3; 7 nucleotides match TRBD1. The CDR3 loop spans 14 amino acids. J gave up 2 bases and V 7 bases, and 5 bases lay outside the gene matches. Germline V CDR1 and CDR2: LNHDA, SQIVND (reference sequence). CDR3 in amino acids: CASNPDRAGNTIYF. The DNA for the CDR3 is TGTGCCAGTAACCCCGACAGGGCTGGAAACACCATATATTTT.

In this sample, this clone turned up a few times. Additional DNA sequences in this sample encode the identical CDR3. CDR3: CASSPGHRNTEAFF. CDR3 in DNA: TGTGCCAGCAGCCCGGGACACAGGAACACTGAAGCTTTCTTT. This chain links TRBV7-8 with TRBJ1-1, with D possibly being TRBD1 (6 bases). V dropped 5 bases and J dropped 1 base, with 11 bases sitting between them. CDR1 is SGHVS, CDR2 FQNEAQ, per germline. The CDR3 consists of 14 residues.

The chain links TRBV6-5 to TRBJ1-4; D is uncertain. Germline lookup yields CDR1 MNHEY and CDR2 SVGAGI. The CDR3 is made up of 14 amino acids. The ends were cut back, 2 bases at V and 6 bases at J, with 10 bases in the middle. The CDR3 nucleotides read TGTGCCAGCAGTTACCACAGTATGGATGAAAAACTGTTTTTT. Translating gives CASSYHSMDEKLFF.

This clone was seen once. The V call is TRBV11-2, the J call TRBJ1-4; D call uncertain. The CDR3 covers 13 residues. V gave up 8 bases and J gave up 2 bases, with 9 bases separating them. The germline V gene has CDR1 SGHAT and CDR2 FQNNGV. CDR3 DNA sequence: TGTGCCAGCTCTAGGATGACTAATGAAAAACTGTTTTTT. It specifies CASSRMTNEKLFF.

The rearrangement links TRBV19 to TRBJ2-6; tentatively, D is TRBD1 (5 bases). Per germline, CDR1 LNHDA and CDR2 SQIVND (reference sequence). V lost 8 bases to trimming and J lost 1 base, with 9 bases between them. CDR3 length equals 14 residues. The chain's CDR3 is CASFKGSGANVLTF. The DNA of the CDR3 is TGTGCCAGTTTTAAGGGGTCTGGGGCCAACGTCCTGACTTTC.

The chain recombines TRBV6-1 with TRBJ2-1; tentatively, D is TRBD1 (5 bases). CDR1 is MNHNS, CDR2 SASEGT, per germline. The ends were cut back, 10 bases at V and 8 bases at J, with 24 bases in the middle. This CDR3 contains 15 residues. The CDR3 DNA sequence: TGTGCCACCTCGCTTTGGCAGGGCGGACATGATGAGCAGTTCTTC. Translation: CATSLWQGGHDEQFF.

This chain connects TRBV25-1 to TRBJ2-7, with D perhaps matching TRBD2 (6 bases). The CDR3 has 13 residues. CDR1 and CDR2 from the germline V gene are MGHDK and SYGVNS. Trimming stripped 1 base from V and 4 bases from J, with 8 bases between. The CDR3 DNA is TGTGCCAGCAGTGAATCGGGGGAATACGAGCAGTACTTC. Translation gives CASSESGEYEQYF.

This clone has just a few counts. The rearrangement uses TRBV6-6 and TRBJ2-2; D is possibly TRBD1 (5 bases). The CDR3 contains 16 residues. In germline, CDR1 is MNHNY, CDR2 SVGAGI (reference sequence). V lost 9 bases to trimming and J lost 4 bases, with 21 bases between them. The CDR3 spells CASSKGKNLGTGELFF. Here the CDR3 DNA reads TGTGCCAGTTCCAAGGGGAAAAACCTTGGCACCGGGGAGCTGTTTTTT.

The chain combines TRBV7-2 with TRBJ1-1, with unresolved D. CDR1 is SGHTA and CDR2 is FQGNSA in the germline V gene. V lost 2 bases and J 4 bases, leaving 14 bases between the germline ends. The CDR3 sequence is 15 residues long. The CDR3 reads CASSLLRPAGTEAFF. CDR3 coding DNA: TGTGCCAGCAGCTTATTACGTCCCGCGGGCACTGAAGCTTTCTTT.

The chain is built from TRBV30 and TRBJ1-1; D is unclear. Trimming removed 3 bases at V and 0 bases at J, with 8 bases between. Germline V gene sequence: CDR1 GTSNPN, CDR2 SVGIG (reference sequence). This CDR3 contains 13 residues. The CDR3: CAWREGLNTEAFF. CDR3 bases: TGTGCCTGGAGAGAGGGCTTGAACACTGAAGCTTTCTTT.

The V and J genes are TRBV11-2 and TRBJ2-1; 12 bases are a match to TRBD2. V lost 4 bases, J lost 9 bases, and 7 bases stayed unmatched. There are 15 residues in the CDR3. Germline CDR1 is SGHAT and CDR2 is FQNNGV. The CDR3 protein is CASSSLAGGQSEQFF. The DNA of the CDR3 is TGTGCCAGCAGCTCCCTAGCGGGGGGGCAAAGTGAGCAGTTCTTC.

The chain couples TRBV12-5 to TRBJ2-7; tentative D call: TRBD1 (5 bases). The CDR3 sequence is 15 residues long. Germline-derived CDR1 and CDR2 are LGHNT and FRNRAP. Between the trimmed V and J ends, which lost 5 bases and 3 bases, there was a span of 17 bases. The CDR3 loop reads CASGPLPGQIYEQYF. CDR3 bases: TGTGCTAGTGGTCCCCTCCCCGGACAAATCTACGAGCAGTACTTC. The full variable domain, in which reference TRBV12-5 and TRBJ2-7 provide the parts outside the CDR3, is DARVTQTPRHKVTEMGQEVTMRCQPILGHNTVFWYRQTMMQGLELLAYFRNRAPLDDSGMPKDRFSAEMPDATLATLKIQPSEPRDSAVYFCASGPLPGQIYEQYFGPGTRLTVT.

The chain has TRBV6-5 and TRBJ1-5; 7 positions agree with TRBD1. The germline gives CDR1 MNHEY, CDR2 SVGAGI. The trim removed 6 bases at V and 6 bases at J, leaving 5 bases unmatched. The CDR3 sequence is 13 residues long. As DNA, the CDR3 is TGTGCCAGCAGGCCAGGGGGAAGTCAGCCCCAGCATTTT. It encodes CASRPGGSQPQHF.

The chain couples TRBV4-1 to TRBJ1-1; D is perhaps TRBD1 (6 bases). The germline V gene has CDR1 MGHRA and CDR2 YSYEKL. CDR3 size: 16 residues. V was cut by 0 bases and J by 1 base, with 12 bases left in between. The CDR3 sequence is CASSQEWGRGNTEAFF. For the CDR3, the DNA is TGCGCCAGCAGCCAAGAATGGGGCAGGGGGAACACTGAAGCTTTCTTT.

This clone occurred once. The V gene is TRBV10-3, the J gene TRBJ2-3; TRBD1 might be the D (5 bases). This CDR3 region has 13 residues. Per the germline V gene, CDR1 is ENHRY and CDR2 is SYGVKD. V was cut by 11 bases and J by 0 bases, with 12 bases left in between. CDR3 coding DNA: TGTGCCCTTAGGGGTACCAGCACAGATACGCAGTATTTT. It specifies CALRGTSTDTQYF.

This clone was detected only once. V and J are TRBV19 and TRBJ2-2, with 11 bases fitting TRBD1. V was pared by 7 bases and J by 4 bases, with 5 bases of the junction left unmatched. This CDR3 is built from 15 residues. Germline V gene sequence: CDR1 LNHDA, CDR2 SQIVND (reference sequence). The CDR3 here is CASTLGQGVTGELFF. In DNA form, the CDR3 reads TGTGCCAGTACCCTGGGACAGGGGGTCACCGGGGAGCTGTTTTTT.

The V gene is TRBV6-6, the J gene TRBJ1-4; D is unresolved. The germline V gene has CDR1 MNHNY and CDR2 SVGAGI (reference sequence). This CDR3 contains 14 residues. Trimming stripped 2 bases from V and 8 bases from J, with 12 bases between. CDR3 in amino acids: CASSYEGSQEKLFF. The CDR3 DNA is TGTGCCAGCAGTTACGAGGGAAGTCAGGAAAAACTGTTTTTT.

The chain joins TRBV5-4 to TRBJ2-5; TRBD1 matches at 11 bases. The J call may not be correct, given that the DNA end is closer to TRBJ2-7. CDR3 size: 15 residues. From germline, CDR1 is SGHNT and CDR2 YYREEE (reference sequence). CDR3 sequence (DNA): TGTGCCAGCAGTCCATTAGGACAGGGGGCCATCGAGCAGTACTTC. Amino acid sequence: CASSPLGQGAIEQYF.

The chain is built from TRBV21-1 and TRBJ2-1; the table's D call of TRBD1 was not tested on the DNA. TRBV21-1 counts as a pseudogene. The CDR3 spans 19 residues. CDR3 DNA: TGTGCCAGCAGCCCTCGGGACAGGGGCGGAAAGTGGAGGGAAAATGAGCAGTTCTTC. It yields the protein CASSPRDRGGKWRENEQFF.

In nucleotides, the CDR3 is TGTGCCAGCTCACCAGCAGGGGACGCTGAAGCTTTCTTT. It codes for CASSPAGDAEAFF. V and J are TRBV18 and TRBJ1-1; D possibly corresponds to TRBD1 (6 bases). Germline values: CDR1 KGHSH, CDR2 LQKENI. The CDR3 has 13 residues. The V end was cut by 2 bases, the J end by 6 bases, with 10 bases between.

The chain recombines TRBV6-6 with TRBJ1-3, with unresolved D. The CDR3 runs 15 residues. The germline V gene encodes CDR1 MNHNY and CDR2 SVGAGI (reference sequence). V gave up 6 bases and J gave up 7 bases, with 19 bases separating them. CDR3 region: CASRVRDMEPNTIYF. The CDR3 DNA reads as TGTGCCAGCAGAGTCCGGGATATGGAGCCGAACACCATATATTTT.